The rows below give T cell receptor beta chains drawn from one sample of a study of T cell clusters in autoimmune cytopenias. TCRdb re-called the multiplex PCR reads and shows each CDR3 protein once, DNA omitted. This specimen shows approximately 10,000 distinct CDR3 sequences; the ten leading clones hold around 3.9%. Material: peripheral blood. All receptors come from a human donor with an autoimmune cytopenia or autoimmune hepatitis (not recorded which). The CDR3 runs from the conserved cysteine through the conserved F or W. The order of the fields is clone size, J gene, V gene, CDR3 protein. Clone sizes are given selectively: once, few, many, or a class where the clone is expanded.

.,TRBJ1-1,TRBV12-3/TRBV12-4,CASSEVGRGETEAFF
.,TRBJ2-6,TRBV28,CASSLSTVTGAGANVLTF
.,TRBJ2-1,TRBV5-6,CASSLRDSPFF
.,TRBJ1-4,TRBV5-5,CASSLGEWWRGEKLFF
medium-sized,TRBJ2-3,TRBV19,CASSHGGARDTQYF
.,TRBJ1-5,TRBV30,CAWSAGMKPQHF
.,TRBJ2-1,TRBV7-2,CASSISGKNEQFF
.,TRBJ1-5,TRBV19,CASGTGGSNQPQHF
.,TRBJ2-1,TRBV5-4,CASSWGLAHYNEQFF
.,TRBJ1-1,TRBV7-9,CASSLVGGVNTEAFF
medium-sized,TRBJ2-2,TRBV30,CAWSRGAGELFF
medium-sized,TRBJ2-3,TRBV19,CATSRTRGTGGTDTQYF
medium-sized,TRBJ2-3,TRBV27,CASSLRAGGPDTQYF
medium-sized,TRBJ2-7,TRBV5-4,CASSFGGRETHEQYF
.,TRBJ1-1,TRBV12-3/TRBV12-4,CASSPGGLNTEAFF
.,TRBJ2-1,TRBV15,CATEPGQGANNEQFF
.,TRBJ1-4,TRBV6-1,CASGASGTGKEKLFF
.,TRBJ2-3,TRBV10-1,CASSESTLLNTQYF
.,TRBJ1-5,TRBV12-3/TRBV12-4,CASSSDRDQPQHF
medium-sized,TRBJ2-7,TRBV27,CASSPIGSYEQYF
medium-sized,TRBJ2-5,TRBV5-6,CASSLAETQYF
.,TRBJ2-1,TRBV18,CASSRKRPGQDYNEQFF
.,TRBJ2-7,TRBV30,CAWSSLAEILRVYEQYF
.,TRBJ1-6,TRBV7-9,CASSSLNSPLHF
.,TRBJ1-2,TRBV27,CASSSNRDGYGYTF
.,TRBJ1-1,TRBV10-3,CAISSSKTEAFF
medium-sized,TRBJ2-1,TRBV12-3/TRBV12-4,CASSLGLAREQFF
.,TRBJ1-5,TRBV18,CASSPGDFSNQPQHF
.,TRBJ1-5,TRBV12-3/TRBV12-4,CASSLTRIQPQHF
.,TRBJ1-3,TRBV7-9,CASSLRISGNTIYF
medium-sized,TRBJ2-7,TRBV13,CASSLSGSSYEQYF
.,TRBJ1-2,TRBV6-1,CASSEHGRSPDNYGYTF
.,TRBJ2-2,TRBV6-6,CASSTPLTELFF
medium-sized,TRBJ2-1,TRBV11-1,CASTSPRGRPGNNEQFF
medium-sized,TRBJ1-2,TRBV29-1,CSVGFQGSGYTF
medium-sized,TRBJ2-7,TRBV10-3,CAISQPTGTEQYF
.,TRBJ2-7,TRBV5-4,CASSLGGQGLEQYF
.,TRBJ2-7,TRBV27,CASSSISGVSYEQYF
.,TRBJ2-7,TRBV27,CASSLSPAYEQYF
.,TRBJ2-1,TRBV19,CASSGAGTSGFYNEQFF
medium-sized,TRBJ2-1,TRBV6-5,CASSRGTSGRNEQFF
.,TRBJ1-6,TRBV14,CASSQGLLNSPLHF
medium-sized,TRBJ2-7,TRBV6-1,CASSDMNWYEQYF
.,TRBJ1-6,TRBV5-5,CASSLNRGANDSPLHF
.,TRBJ2-4,TRBV20-1,CSAREGQNIQYF
medium-sized,TRBJ2-1,TRBV19,CASTRDPRYNEQFF
.,TRBJ1-5,TRBV28,CASSRDGNQPQHF
.,TRBJ2-2,TRBV30,CASPRAPGELFF
.,TRBJ2-7,TRBV20-1,CSAPSTYSYEQYF